This TCR beta chain emerged from a study of cytomegalovirus exposure and HLA in healthy donors. Points from the study as a whole: The majority of TCR sequences were rare, yet some public TCRs appeared in many donors. A subsequent analysis found that TCR clusters from the first cohort also tended to co-occur in the 90 to 150 validation repertoires, with 90% to 95% of cluster scores above 0. Altogether, more than 150 TCR beta chains were recorded as cytomegalovirus-associated.

Germline-derived CDR1 and CDR2 are MNHEY and SMNVEV (reference sequence). This CDR3 spans 13 amino acids. With respect to this clone: The antigen remains unidentified. Its ends do not fully match the called genes, so a read error is possible.

The repertoire was sequenced with immunoSEQ multiplex PCR; TCRdb's copy has only in-frame clones and lacks some. The sample contains roughly 350,000 clones, 86% of which appear only once. Sequenced material: PBMCs. The chain has TRBV27 and TRBJ2-5; D call uncertain. The receptor was isolated from a woman aged 18 to 35 in good health and CMV-seronegative. The CDR3 sequence: CASSLYHQETQYF. CDR3 nucleotide sequence: TGTGCCAGCAGTTTATACCACCAGGAGACCCAGTACTTC.